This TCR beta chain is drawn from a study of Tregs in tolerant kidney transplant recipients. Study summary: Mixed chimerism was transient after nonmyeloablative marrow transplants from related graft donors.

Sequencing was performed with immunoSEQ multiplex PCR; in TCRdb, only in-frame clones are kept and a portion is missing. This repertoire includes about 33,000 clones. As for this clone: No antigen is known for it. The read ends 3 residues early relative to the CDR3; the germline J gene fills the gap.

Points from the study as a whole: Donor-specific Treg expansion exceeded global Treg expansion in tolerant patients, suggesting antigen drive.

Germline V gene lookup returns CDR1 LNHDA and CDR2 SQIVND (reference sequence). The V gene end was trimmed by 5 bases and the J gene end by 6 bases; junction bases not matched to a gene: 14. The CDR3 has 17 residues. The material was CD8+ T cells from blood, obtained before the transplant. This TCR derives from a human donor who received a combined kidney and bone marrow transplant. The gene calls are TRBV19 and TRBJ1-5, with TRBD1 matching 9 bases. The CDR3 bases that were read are TGTGCCAGTAGTCTCCCACCGGGACAGGGTTCGATTCAGCCC. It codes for CASSLPPGQGSIQP. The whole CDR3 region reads CASSLPPGQGSIQPQHF. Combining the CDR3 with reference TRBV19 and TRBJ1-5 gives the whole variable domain DGGITQSPKYLFRKEGQNVTLSCEQNLNHDAMYWYRQDPGQGLRLIYYSQIVNDFQKGDIAEGYSVSREKKESFPLTVTSAQKNPTAFYLCASSLPPGQGSIQPQHFGDGTRLSIL.